Below, 7 T cell receptor beta chains from the same sample are listed, as sequenced in a study of Ad26.COV2.S vaccination and SARS-CoV-2 variants. Method: immunoSEQ multiplex PCR; TCRdb's copy keeps in-frame clones and lacks some. The repertoire holds around 340,000 clones, with 65% to 90% as singletons. Treatment here: around 19 received Ad26.COV2.S at low or high dose, single or two shots; 5 received placebo; per-sample allocation not given. Sampling was performed 63 days after the first vaccine or placebo injection. Sample: peripheral blood, taken in a trial of Ad26.COV2.S vaccine versus placebo. The receptors were gathered from a person between 18 and 59 years old who received the Ad26.COV2.S COVID-19 vaccine or a placebo.

The V call is TRBV7-2, the J call TRBJ2-1; 11 positions agree with TRBD2. This CDR3 has 17 residues. Looked up from germline, CDR1 is SGHTA and CDR2 is FQGNSA. The V gene end was trimmed by 2 bases and the J gene end by 12 bases; junction bases not matched to a gene: 15. The CDR3 sequence is CASSLRGSLAGVQGQFF. The CDR3 bases are TGTGCCAGCAGCTTAAGGGGTTCACTAGCGGGGGTACAAGGGCAGTTCTTC. The full variable domain, rest sourced from reference TRBV7-2 and TRBJ2-1, is GAGVSQSPSNKVTEKGKDVELRCDPISGHTALYWYRQSLGQGLEFLIYFQGNSAPDKSGLPSDRFSAERTGGSVSTLTIQRTQQEDSAVYLCASSLRGSLAGVQGQFFGPGTRLTVL.

CDR3 in amino acids: CASSQVTSAQETQYF. The CDR3 DNA reads as TGTGCCAGCAGCCAGGTGACTAGCGCCCAAGAGACCCAGTACTTC. The chain is built from TRBV3-1 (or the pseudogene TRBV3-2) and TRBJ2-5; TRBD2 aligns across 8 bases. Germline lookup yields CDR1 LGHDT and CDR2 YNNKEL (reference sequence). Trimming took 3 bases from V and 1 from J; bases not matched to a gene: 4. CDR3 length: 15 amino acids.

The V call is TRBV3-1 (or the pseudogene TRBV3-2), the J call TRBJ1-4, with D uncertain. The CDR3 runs 13 residues. Deletions cut 2 bases from V and 8 bases from J, with 9 bases between. Germline V gene data show CDR1 as LGHDT and CDR2 as YNNKEL (reference sequence). The CDR3 reads CASSQNYEEKLFF. The CDR3 DNA follows: TGTGCCAGCAGCCAAAATTACGAGGAAAAACTGTTTTTT.

V is TRBV19 and J is TRBJ2-1; D not resolved. The germline V gene has CDR1 LNHDA and CDR2 SQIVND (reference sequence). The length of the CDR3 is 16 residues. V lost 6 bases, J lost 0 bases, and 15 bases lay in between. As DNA, the CDR3 is TGTGCCAGTAGGTCGGTGGTCTTAAGCTCCTACAATGAGCAGTTCTTC. It codes for CASRSVVLSSYNEQFF.

CDR3 sequence reads: CASSLVGLEGTGELFF. DNA of the CDR3: TGTGCCAGCAGCTTGGTCGGTTTGGAGGGAACCGGGGAGCTGTTTTTT. The chain combines TRBV5-6 with TRBJ2-2; TRBD2 might be the D (6 bases). In germline, CDR1 is SGHDT, CDR2 YYEEEE. Trimming stripped 0 bases from V and 5 bases from J, with 14 bases between. This CDR3 is 16 amino acids long.

The chain joins TRBV16 to TRBJ2-3; 8 bases are a match to TRBD2. Germline CDR1 and CDR2: KGHSY and FQNENV. V lost 1 base, J lost 5 bases, and 5 bases stayed unmatched. CDR3 size: 15 residues. CDR3 amino acids: CASSQLAGGQDTQYF. In DNA, the CDR3 is TGTGCCAGCAGCCAATTGGCGGGAGGTCAAGATACGCAGTATTTT.

This clone appeared once. This chain joins TRBV9 and TRBJ2-1; 10 bases are shared with TRBD2. CDR3 length: 19 residues. CDR1 is SGDLS and CDR2 is YYNGEE in the germline V gene. The junction had 19 bases not matched to a gene; V was cut back by 3 bases and J by 7 bases. The CDR3 bases are TGTGCCAGCAGCGATACCGGTATTAGCGGGAGGACCTTTTTTAATGAGCAGTTCTTC. Its translation: CASSDTGISGRTFFNEQFF.